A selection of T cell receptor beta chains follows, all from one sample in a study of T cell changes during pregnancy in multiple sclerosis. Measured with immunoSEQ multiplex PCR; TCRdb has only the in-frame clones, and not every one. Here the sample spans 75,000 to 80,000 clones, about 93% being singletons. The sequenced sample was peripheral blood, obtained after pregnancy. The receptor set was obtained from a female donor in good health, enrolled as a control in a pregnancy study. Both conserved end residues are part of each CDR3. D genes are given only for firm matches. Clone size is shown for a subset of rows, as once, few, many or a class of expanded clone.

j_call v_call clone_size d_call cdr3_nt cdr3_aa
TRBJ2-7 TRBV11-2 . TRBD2 TGTGCCAGCAGCTTCTCACTAGCGGGACTGTACGAGCAGTACTTC CASSFSLAGLYEQYF
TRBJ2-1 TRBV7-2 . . TGTGCCAGCAGCTCAAACCGAGACAATGAGCAGTTCTTC CASSSNRDNEQFF
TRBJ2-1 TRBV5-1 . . TGCGCCAGCAGCGTGGGAGGAGATGAGCAGTTCTTC CASSVGGDEQFF
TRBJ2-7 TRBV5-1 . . TGCGCCAGCAGCTTGGATATGTATCAGGTCTCCGAGCAGTACTTC CASSLDMYQVSEQYF
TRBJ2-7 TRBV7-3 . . TGTGCCAGCAGCTTAACAGGGAACCGGGGCTACGAGCAGTACTTC CASSLTGNRGYEQYF
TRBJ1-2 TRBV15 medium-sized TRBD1 TGTGCCACCAGCCTTGACAGGGGTGGCTATGGCTACACCTTC CATSLDRGGYGYTF
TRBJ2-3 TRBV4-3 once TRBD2 TGCGCCAGCAGCCAAGATGGGGCTAGCGGGAGGGCCTTCGATACGCAGTATTTT CASSQDGASGRAFDTQYF
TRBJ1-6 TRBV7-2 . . TGTGCCAGCAGCTTCGGGGAGGGTGGATCACCCCTCCACTTT CASSFGEGGSPLHF
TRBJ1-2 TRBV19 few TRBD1 TGTGCCAGTCTACAGGGGGAGTACTATGGCTACACCTTC CASLQGEYYGYTF
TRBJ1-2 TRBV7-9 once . TGTGCCAGCAGCTTCACCCTCCGTGGGCGGGATGGCTACACCTTC CASSFTLRGRDGYTF
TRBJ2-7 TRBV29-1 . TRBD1 TGCAGCGTTGAACCGGGACAGGGAAACTACGAGCAGTACTTC CSVEPGQGNYEQYF
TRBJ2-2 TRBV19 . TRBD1 TGTGCCAGTAGTATAAGAAGGGGACAGGGGAACACCGGGGAGCTGTTTTTT CASSIRRGQGNTGELFF
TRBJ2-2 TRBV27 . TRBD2 TGTGCCAGCAGTTCCGGACTAGCGGCGGCCGGGGAGCTGTTTTTT CASSSGLAAAGELFF
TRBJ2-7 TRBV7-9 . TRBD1 TGTGCCAGCAGCCACTGGGACAGCTTGAGCGAGCAGTACTTC CASSHWDSLSEQYF
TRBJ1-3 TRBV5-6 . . TGTGCCAGCAGCTTTATGGGAGGCCCTTCCTCTGGAAACACCATATATTTT CASSFMGGPSSGNTIYF
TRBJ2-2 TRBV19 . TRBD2 TGTGCCAGTAGTCTCGCAGCGGGAGCGGGCACCGGGGAGCTGTTTTTT CASSLAAGAGTGELFF
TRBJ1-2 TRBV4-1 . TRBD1 TGCGCCAGCAGCCACGGACAGGGGAAAGGGGTTGGCGGCTACACCTTC CASSHGQGKGVGGYTF
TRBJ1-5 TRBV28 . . TGTGCCAGCAGTCCGCCGGACAGATATCAGCCCCAGCATTTT CASSPPDRYQPQHF
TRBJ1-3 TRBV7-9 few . TGTGCCAGCAGCCGCCGAGTTGGGGCGCTACTCCGGAACACCATATATTTT CASSRRVGALLRNTIYF
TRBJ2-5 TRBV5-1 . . TGCGCCAGCAGATTTAATCTGGAGGCCCAAGAGACCCAGTACTTC CASRFNLEAQETQYF
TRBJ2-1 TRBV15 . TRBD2 TGTGCCACCAGGCGGGAGAACGGAAATGAGCAGTTCTTC CATRRENGNEQFF
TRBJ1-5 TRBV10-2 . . TGCGCCAGCAGTCCAACAGCTAACAATCAGCCCCAGCATTTT CASSPTANNQPQHF
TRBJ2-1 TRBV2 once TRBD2 TGTGCCAGCAAAGGGGCAGCGGGAGGGCTCGGCTCCTACAATGAGCAGTTCTTC CASKGAAGGLGSYNEQFF
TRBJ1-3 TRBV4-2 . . TGTGCCAGCAGCCAAGTAGGAGCTGGAAACACCATATATTTT CASSQVGAGNTIYF
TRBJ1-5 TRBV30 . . TGTGCCTGGAGTGTCCGGGGGGATCAGCCCCAGCATTTT CAWSVRGDQPQHF
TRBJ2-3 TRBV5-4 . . TGTGCCAGCAGCTTGGCGCTAGCTGGCACAGATACGCAGTATTTT CASSLALAGTDTQYF
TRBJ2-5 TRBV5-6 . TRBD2 TGTGCCAGCAGCTTGGATTGGGGGGGGGAGACCCAGTACTTC CASSLDWGGETQYF